Detailed here is one T cell receptor beta chain. The antigen remains undetermined. The CDR3 is made up of 17 amino acids. Germline V gene data show CDR1 as LGHNA and CDR2 as YSLEER. The J segment lost 9 bases and the V segment lost 4 bases, leaving 14 bases of the junction unmatched. This sample is drawn from a study of shared clonotypes between healthy human individuals. Study-wide results and caveats: Measured sharing among donors was expected to vary with sequencing depth.

As processed by the authors: ImmunoSEQ output lacked quality scores and full-length reads, limiting matched filtering. The protocol was immunoSEQ multiplex PCR, while the TCRdb copy is restricted to in-frame clones and leaves out a portion. The V and J calls and clone size were taken over from that table, and D and trimming were inferred from the DNA. The sample carries around 240,000 clones, about 65% recorded once. The chain uses TRBV4-3 and TRBJ2-1, with 11 bases matching TRBD1. Source material: memory CD4+ T cells sorted from blood. Subset specified: CD45RA-negative fraction. The sequence was collected from a man aged 25 to 40 in good health. CDR3 nucleotide sequence: TGCGCCAGCAGCCTACAAATCCAAAGGACAGGGGGCAGTGAGCAGTTCTTC. This sequence encodes CASSLQIQRTGGSEQFF.